This T cell receptor beta chain derives from a study of beta chain features in type 1 diabetes. In regard to this clone: Distinct nucleotide sequences in the sample also encode this CDR3.

Trimming cost V 1 base and J 7 bases; bases outside gene matches: 3. The germline CDR1 and CDR2 sequences are SGHTA and FQGNSA. The CDR3 length is 16 residues. The whole isolated RNA underwent reverse transcription, so sequencing captured expressed TCRB transcripts. Produced via immunoSEQ multiplex PCR; TCRdb's table is partial and in-frame only. The table lists 330,000 or so clones, about 15% of them singletons. This receptor was obtained from a man aged 30-40 years in good health. Material: central memory CD4+ T cells from blood. The rearrangement uses TRBV7-2 and TRBJ2-1; 14 nucleotides align to TRBD2. In DNA, the CDR3 is TGTGCCAGCAGCTTAGGTGGACTAGCGGGAGGTAATGAGCAGTTCTTC. Translated, it gives CASSLGGLAGGNEQFF.